The T cell receptor (beta chain) under discussion was sequenced for a study of shared clonotypes between healthy human individuals. The table came from immunoSEQ multiplex PCR; TCRdb's copy has only in-frame clones and leaves some out. The sample holds about 79,000 clones, 62% seen once. There are 15 residues in the CDR3. Germline CDR1 and CDR2: MRHNA and SNTAGT. V was cut by 6 bases and J by 0 bases, with 13 bases left in between. To make CD8 memory, CD45RO+ cells were put together with CCR7-negative CD45RA+ TemRA cells. The chain combines TRBV6-4 with TRBJ2-3; D uncertain. Sequencing was done on a sample of memory CD8+ T cells sorted from blood. Subset denoted: CD45RO+ cells pooled with CCR7-negative TemRA cells. The sequence was obtained from a young man in good health. The CDR3 coding sequence is TGTGCCAGCAGAACTGCTCACGGTAGCACAGATACGCAGTATTTT. It yields the protein CASRTAHGSTDTQYF.